This TCR beta chain comes out of a study of immune evolution from preneoplasia to lung adenocarcinoma. General study findings and limits: Top clone share appeared to fall from AAH through AIS, MIA, adenocarcinoma.

Germline-derived CDR1 and CDR2 are SGDLS and YYNGEE. The CDR3 consists of 14 residues. The ends lost 0 bases at V and 6 bases at J; junction bases unmatched: 2. Sequenced by immunoSEQ multiplex PCR; TCRdb stores in-frame clones only, minus some. The sample records about 4,300 clones, around 74% being singletons. To note about this clone: Its antigen is as yet unknown.

Sequencing used FFPE minimally invasive lung adenocarcinoma tissue. The genes are TRBV9 and TRBJ2-7; 11 bases fit TRBD1. This clonotype was sampled from a person aged 60-79 years with lung adenocarcinoma. CDR3 sequence reads: CASSVGDRGIEQYF. In DNA, the CDR3 is TGTGCCAGCAGCGTAGGGGACAGGGGGATCGAGCAGTACTTC.